These 14 T cell receptor beta chains were sequenced from one sample in a study of CD8+CD57+ T cells in acquired aplastic anemia. Researchers used genomic DNA as the template to profile TCR beta VDJ and CDR3. TCRdb ran MiXCR on the reads and lists one entry per CDR3 protein. This repertoire shows around 180,000 distinct CDR3 sequences, roughly 63% found once; its top ten account for 35% to 50%. Sequencing used sorted CD4+, CD8+, or CD8+CD57+ T cells (not recorded which) from PBMCs. Receptor source: a human donor in good health.

This clonotype was observed at least ten times. The chain has TRBV20-1 and TRBJ2-7; 10 bases agree with TRBD1. The trim removed 0 bases at V and 4 bases at J, leaving 6 bases unmatched. Germline values: CDR1 DFQATT, CDR2 SNEGSKA (reference sequence). The CDR3 has 15 residues. In nucleotides, the CDR3 is TGCAGTGCTAGAGATCCGTGGACAGGGGGATACGAGCAGTACTTC. Protein sequence: CSARDPWTGGYEQYF.

Concerning this clonotype: An end of the junction does not agree with germline; a read error may underlie this. The chain joins TRBV12-5 to TRBJ2-3, with D possibly TRBD1 on 5 matching bases. The germline V gene has CDR1 LGHNT and CDR2 FRNRAP. The length of the CDR3 is 11 residues. The DNA for the CDR3 is TGTGCTAGTGGACTCACAGGTACGCAGTATTTT. As protein: CASGLTGTQYF.

The chain carries TRBV11-3 and TRBJ2-1; 8 positions match TRBD1. The CDR3 consists of 13 residues. The V gene's germline CDR1 is SGHNT and CDR2 YENEEA. Losses at the gene ends were 5 bases for V and 9 bases for J; bases not matched to a gene: 6. The CDR3 region has the DNA TGTGCCAGCAGCCCCCACAGGGGGAGTGAGCAGTTCTTC. Translating it yields CASSPHRGSEQFF. The entire variable domain, with the rest obtained from reference TRBV11-3 and TRBJ2-1, is as follows: EAGVVQSPRYKIIEKKQPVAFWCNPISGHNTLYWYLQNLGQGPELLIRYENEEAVDDSQLPKDRFSAERLKGVDSTLKIQPAELGDSAVYLCASSPHRGSEQFFGPGTRLTVL.

The chain carries TRBV6-5 and TRBJ2-5; D is unresolved. The CDR3 sequence is 11 residues long. The V gene's germline CDR1 is MNHEY and CDR2 SVGAGI. Trimming removed 6 bases from V and 5 bases from J, with 7 bases in between. CDR3 sequence: CASRRLETQYF. CDR3 in DNA: TGTGCCAGCAGGAGATTGGAGACCCAGTACTTC.

The chain links TRBV20-1 to TRBJ1-1; D ambiguous. CDR1 is DFQATT and CDR2 is SNEGSKA in the germline V gene (reference sequence). The length of the CDR3 is 12 residues. V shed 3 bases and J shed 3 bases, with 8 bases lying between them. The CDR3 bases are TGCAGTGCTAGCTCCGGGGACACTGAAGCTTTCTTT. Translated, it gives CSASSGDTEAFF.

This clonotype has a handful of counts. CDR3 in amino acids: CASSRQEYEQYF. The CDR3 DNA reads TGTGCCAGCAGTAGACAGGAGTACGAGCAGTACTTC. The chain is built from TRBV2 and TRBJ2-7; a weak D match, TRBD1 (6 bases). Germline CDR1 is SNHLY and CDR2 is FYNNEI. This CDR3 has 12 amino acids. Trimming took 5 bases from V and 4 from J, leaving 9 bases between them.

Notes on this clonotype: A read error may be the cause here, since a much bigger clone is one base away. The chain recombines TRBV4-2 with TRBJ1-1, with a tentative D call TRBD1 (6 bases). CDR3 length equals 14 residues. Trimming removed 0 bases at V and 7 bases at J, with 12 bases between. Per germline, CDR1 LGHNA and CDR2 YNFKEQ. The CDR3 loop is CASSQEGRDIEAFF. DNA for the CDR3: TGTGCCAGCAGCCAAGAGGGGCGGGACATTGAAGCTTTCTTT.

This chain joins TRBV7-9 and TRBJ2-7; maybe TRBD2 (5 bases). Between the trimmed V and J ends, which lost 5 bases and 2 bases, there was a span of 16 bases. The CDR3 is made up of 15 amino acids. The germline CDR1 and CDR2 sequences are SEHNR and FQNEAQ (reference sequence). CDR3 coding DNA: TGTGCCAGCAGCCAATCCACCGGGATGCCCTACGAGCAGTACTTC. Translation gives CASSQSTGMPYEQYF. Drawing the rest from reference TRBV7-9 and TRBJ2-7, the complete variable domain is DTGVSQNPRHKITKRGQNVTFRCDPISEHNRLYWYRQTLGQGPEFLTYFQNEAQLEKSRLLSDRFSAERPKGSFSTLEIQRTEQGDSAMYLCASSQSTGMPYEQYFGPGTRLTVT.

The chain has TRBV7-7 and TRBJ1-6, with D uncertain. This CDR3 comprises 13 residues. Germline loops: CDR1 SSHAT, CDR2 FNYEAQ (reference sequence). The V end was cut by 5 bases, the J end by 11 bases, with 13 bases between. The CDR3 protein is CASSMTLTAPLHF. The CDR3 region has the DNA TGTGCCAGCAGCATGACCCTAACGGCACCCCTCCACTTT.

This chain connects TRBV5-4 to TRBJ2-7, with 9 bases lining up with TRBD1. Germline CDR1 is SGHNT and CDR2 is YYREEE (reference sequence). This CDR3 spans 15 amino acids. The trim removed 0 bases at V and 7 bases at J, leaving 8 bases unmatched. CDR3 sequence reads: CASSLGGTGSPEQYF. The CDR3 DNA sequence: TGTGCCAGCAGCTTGGGCGGGACAGGGTCACCTGAGCAGTACTTC.

The genes are TRBV2 and TRBJ2-5; 11 nucleotides agree with TRBD2. The CDR3 is 16 residues long. With V trimmed by 5 bases and J by 2 bases, 7 bases remained unmatched. Germline V gene data show CDR1 as SNHLY and CDR2 as FYNNEI. The CDR3 bases are TGTGCCAGCAGTCCCACTAGCGGGAGTCCTCAAGAGACCCAGTACTTC. This translates into CASSPTSGSPQETQYF.

This sequence joins TRBV10-3 and TRBJ1-6, with D possibly matching TRBD1 (5 bases). This CDR3 contains 14 residues. Germline CDR1 reads ENHRY; CDR2 reads SYGVKD. V was clipped by 2 bases and J by 5 bases, with 7 bases between them. CDR3 in amino acids: CAISEGGDNSPLHF. CDR3 DNA sequence: TGTGCCATCAGTGAGGGGGGTGATAATTCACCCCTCCACTTT.

CDR3 region: CASSESLAIDTQYF. In DNA, the CDR3 is TGCGCCAGCAGTGAGTCACTAGCAATAGATACGCAGTATTTT. V and J are TRBV10-2 and TRBJ2-3; weak D call: TRBD2 (6 bases). The germline V and J ends were trimmed by 0 bases and 5 bases, with 9 bases remaining between them. The length of the CDR3 is 14 residues. Germline CDR1 and CDR2: WSHSY and SAAADI.

V and J are TRBV7-2 and TRBJ2-7, with 10 bases aligning to TRBD2. Per the germline V gene, CDR1 is SGHTA and CDR2 is FQGNSA. There are 16 residues in the CDR3. With V trimmed by 0 bases and J by 4 bases, 6 bases remained unmatched. CDR3: CASSLAPGLALYEQYF. The CDR3 region has the DNA TGTGCCAGCAGCTTAGCCCCGGGACTAGCGCTATACGAGCAGTACTTC.